This TCR beta chain was retrieved from a study of OX40 agonist ivuxolimab in advanced cancers. In the study overall: Every 2 weeks, ivuxolimab was infused into the patients intravenously at between 0.01 and 10 mg/kg. There were three patients with partial responses, one having hepatocellular carcinoma and two cutaneous melanoma. Findings and caveats of the study: Compared with others, partial responders at 0.1-3.0 mg/kg displayed clonal expansion among the lowest.

TCRdb's table, derived via immunoSEQ multiplex PCR, lists solely in-frame clones and lacks some. The sample has about 58,000 clones, approximately 75% seen once; the top ten hold approximately 0.7%. The J segment lost 7 bases and the V segment lost 5 bases, leaving 12 bases of the junction unmatched. Germline lookup yields CDR1 SGHNT and CDR2 YENEEA. The CDR3 contains 15 residues. Drawing of blood for sampling happened at baseline, at cycle 4 day 1, and at cycle 7 day 1. Of note for this clone: The antigen is unknown.

The clonotype originates from an adult with an advanced solid tumor such as melanoma, head and neck, liver or kidney cancer. The chain recombines TRBV11-3 with TRBJ2-7; 9 nucleotides agree with TRBD1. The input for sequencing was CD4+ or CD8+ T cells sorted from blood, taken in a trial of the OX40 agonist ivuxolimab. CDR3 sequence (DNA): TGTGCCAGCAGCCCAGGGACAGGGCCCCATCGGGAGCAGTACTTC. It yields the protein CASSPGTGPHREQYF.